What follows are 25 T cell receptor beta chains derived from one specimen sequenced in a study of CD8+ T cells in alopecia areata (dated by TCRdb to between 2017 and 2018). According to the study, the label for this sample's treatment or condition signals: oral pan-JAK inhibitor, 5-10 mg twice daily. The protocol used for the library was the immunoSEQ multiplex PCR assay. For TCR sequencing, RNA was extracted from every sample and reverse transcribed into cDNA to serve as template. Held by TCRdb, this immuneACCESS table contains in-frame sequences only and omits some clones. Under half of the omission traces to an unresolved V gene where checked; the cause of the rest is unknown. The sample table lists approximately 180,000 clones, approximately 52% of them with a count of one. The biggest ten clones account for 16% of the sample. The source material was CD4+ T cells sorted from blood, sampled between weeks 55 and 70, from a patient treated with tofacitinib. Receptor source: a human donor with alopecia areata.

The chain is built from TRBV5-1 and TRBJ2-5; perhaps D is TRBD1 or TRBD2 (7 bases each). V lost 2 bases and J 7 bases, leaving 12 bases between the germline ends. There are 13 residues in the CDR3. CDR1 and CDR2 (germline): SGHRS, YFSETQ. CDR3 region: CASSFTGEGTQYF. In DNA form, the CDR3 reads TGCGCCAGCAGCTTCACAGGGGAGGGGACCCAGTACTTC.

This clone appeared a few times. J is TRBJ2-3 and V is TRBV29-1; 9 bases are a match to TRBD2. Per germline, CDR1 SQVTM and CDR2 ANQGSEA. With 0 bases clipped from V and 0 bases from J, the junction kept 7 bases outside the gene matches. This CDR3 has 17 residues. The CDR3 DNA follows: TGCAGCGTTGAAGATCCCCGGGCGGGGGGGAGCACAGATACGCAGTATTTT. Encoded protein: CSVEDPRAGGSTDTQYF.

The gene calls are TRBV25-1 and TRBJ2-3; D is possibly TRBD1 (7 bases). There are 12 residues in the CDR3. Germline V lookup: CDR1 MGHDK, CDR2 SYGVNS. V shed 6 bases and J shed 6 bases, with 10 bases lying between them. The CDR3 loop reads CASSAGGDTQYF. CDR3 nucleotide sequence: TGTGCCAGCAGCGCAGGGGGGGATACGCAGTATTTT.

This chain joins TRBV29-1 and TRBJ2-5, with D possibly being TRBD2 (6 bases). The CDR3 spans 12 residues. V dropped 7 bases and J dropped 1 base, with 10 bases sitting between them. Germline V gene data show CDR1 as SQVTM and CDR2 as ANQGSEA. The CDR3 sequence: CSGFGGQETQYF. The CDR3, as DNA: TGCAGCGGTTTCGGGGGCCAAGAGACCCAGTACTTC.

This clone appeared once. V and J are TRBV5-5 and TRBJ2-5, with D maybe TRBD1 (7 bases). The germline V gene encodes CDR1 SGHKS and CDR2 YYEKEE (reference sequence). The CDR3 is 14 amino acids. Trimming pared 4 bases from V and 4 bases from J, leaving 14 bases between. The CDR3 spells CASSAQGGRETQYF. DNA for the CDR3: TGTGCCAGCAGCGCTCAGGGGGGCCGAGAGACCCAGTACTTC.

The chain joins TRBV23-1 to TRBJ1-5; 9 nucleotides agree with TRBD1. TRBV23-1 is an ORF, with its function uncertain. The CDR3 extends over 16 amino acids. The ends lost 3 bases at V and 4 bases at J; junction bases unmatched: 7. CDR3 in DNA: TGCGCCAGCAGTCAGCCGGGGGACAGGGATAATCAGCCCCAGCATTTT. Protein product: CASSQPGDRDNQPQHF.

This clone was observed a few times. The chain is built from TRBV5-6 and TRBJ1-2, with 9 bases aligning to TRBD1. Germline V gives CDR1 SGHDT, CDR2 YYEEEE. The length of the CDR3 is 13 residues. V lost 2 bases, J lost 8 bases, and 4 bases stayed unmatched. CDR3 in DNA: TGTGCCAGCAGCTTTCGACAGGGGGAAGGCTACACCTTC. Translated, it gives CASSFRQGEGYTF.

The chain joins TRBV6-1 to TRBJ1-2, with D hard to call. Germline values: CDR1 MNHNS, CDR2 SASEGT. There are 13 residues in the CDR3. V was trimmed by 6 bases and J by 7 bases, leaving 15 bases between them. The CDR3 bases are TGTGCCAGCAGCCCCGAGAGTAGTAGTGGCTACACCTTC. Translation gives CASSPESSSGYTF.

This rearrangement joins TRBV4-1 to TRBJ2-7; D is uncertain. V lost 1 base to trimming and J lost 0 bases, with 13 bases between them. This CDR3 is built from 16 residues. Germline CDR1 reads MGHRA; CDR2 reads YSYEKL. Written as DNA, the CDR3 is TGCGCCAGCAGCCAAGGTAGAGCAAGGAGCTCCTACGAGCAGTACTTC. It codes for CASSQGRARSSYEQYF.

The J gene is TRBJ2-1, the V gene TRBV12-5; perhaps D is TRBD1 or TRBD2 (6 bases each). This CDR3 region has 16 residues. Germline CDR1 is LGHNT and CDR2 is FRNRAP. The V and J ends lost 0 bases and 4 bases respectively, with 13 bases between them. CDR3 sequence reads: CASGLVLGGNYNEQFF. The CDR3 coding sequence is TGTGCTAGTGGTTTGGTATTAGGGGGGAATTACAATGAGCAGTTCTTC.

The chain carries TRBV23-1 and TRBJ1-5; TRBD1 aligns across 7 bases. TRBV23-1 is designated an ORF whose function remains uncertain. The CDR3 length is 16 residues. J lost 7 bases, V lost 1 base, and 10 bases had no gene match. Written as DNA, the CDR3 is TGCGCCAGCAGTCAATTCAGGCCAGGGGGGCCGCAGCCCCAGCATTTT. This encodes CASSQFRPGGPQPQHF.

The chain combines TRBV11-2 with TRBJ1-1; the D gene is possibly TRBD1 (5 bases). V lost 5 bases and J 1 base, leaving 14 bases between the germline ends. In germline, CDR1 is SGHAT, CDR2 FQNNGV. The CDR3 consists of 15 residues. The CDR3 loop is CASSPVVGTNTEAFF. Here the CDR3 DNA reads TGTGCCAGCAGCCCCGTAGTGGGGACGAACACTGAAGCTTTCTTT.

CDR3 coding DNA: TGCAGCGTTGCGGGACAGACAAACACTGAAGCTTTCTTT. This sequence encodes CSVAGQTNTEAFF. V gene TRBV29-1 combines with J gene TRBJ1-1, with 7 nucleotides matching TRBD1. Germline V gives CDR1 SQVTM, CDR2 ANQGSEA. This CDR3 has 13 amino acids. V gave up 4 bases and J gave up 2 bases; unmatched junction bases: 4. Drawing the rest from reference TRBV29-1 and TRBJ1-1, the complete variable domain is SAVISQKPSRDICQRGTSLTIQCQVDSQVTMMFWYRQQPGQSLTLIATANQGSEATYESGFVIDKFPISRPNLTFSTLTVSNMSPEDSSIYLCSVAGQTNTEAFFGQGTRLTVV.

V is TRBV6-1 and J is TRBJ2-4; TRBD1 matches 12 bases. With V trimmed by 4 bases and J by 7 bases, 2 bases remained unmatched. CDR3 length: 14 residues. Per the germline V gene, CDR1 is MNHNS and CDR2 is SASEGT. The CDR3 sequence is CASSGGTGGNIQYF. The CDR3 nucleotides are TGTGCCAGCAGTGGGGGGACAGGGGGCAACATTCAGTACTTC.

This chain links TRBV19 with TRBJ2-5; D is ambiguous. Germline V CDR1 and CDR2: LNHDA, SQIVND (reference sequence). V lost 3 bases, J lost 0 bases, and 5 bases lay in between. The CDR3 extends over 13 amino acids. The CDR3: CASSMGYQETQYF. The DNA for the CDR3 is TGTGCCAGTAGTATGGGGTACCAAGAGACCCAGTACTTC.

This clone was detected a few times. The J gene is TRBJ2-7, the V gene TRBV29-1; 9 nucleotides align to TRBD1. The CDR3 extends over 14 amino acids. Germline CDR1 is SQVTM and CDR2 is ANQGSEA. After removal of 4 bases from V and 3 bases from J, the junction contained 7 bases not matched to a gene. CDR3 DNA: TGCAGCGTTGGCCTACAGGGGGCCAACTACGAGCAGTACTTC. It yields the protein CSVGLQGANYEQYF.

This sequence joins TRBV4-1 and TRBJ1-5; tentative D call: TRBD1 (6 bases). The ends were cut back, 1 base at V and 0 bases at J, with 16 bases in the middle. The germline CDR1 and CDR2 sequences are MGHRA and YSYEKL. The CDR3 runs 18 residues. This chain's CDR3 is CASSQVMLGQHSNQPQHF. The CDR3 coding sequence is TGCGCCAGCAGCCAAGTAATGTTGGGACAACATAGCAATCAGCCCCAGCATTTT.

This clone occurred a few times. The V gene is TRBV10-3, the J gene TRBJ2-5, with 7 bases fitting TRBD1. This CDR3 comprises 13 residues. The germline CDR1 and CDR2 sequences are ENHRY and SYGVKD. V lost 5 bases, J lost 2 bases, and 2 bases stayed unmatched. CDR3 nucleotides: TGTGCCATCAGTTTGGACAGGCAAGAGACCCAGTACTTC. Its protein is CAISLDRQETQYF.

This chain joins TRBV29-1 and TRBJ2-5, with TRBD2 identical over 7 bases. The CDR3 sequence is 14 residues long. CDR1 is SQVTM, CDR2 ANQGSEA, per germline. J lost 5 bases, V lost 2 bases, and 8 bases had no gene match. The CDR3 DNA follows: TGCAGCGTTGAACCCCCAGGGCGGGAGGAGACCCAGTACTTC. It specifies CSVEPPGREETQYF.

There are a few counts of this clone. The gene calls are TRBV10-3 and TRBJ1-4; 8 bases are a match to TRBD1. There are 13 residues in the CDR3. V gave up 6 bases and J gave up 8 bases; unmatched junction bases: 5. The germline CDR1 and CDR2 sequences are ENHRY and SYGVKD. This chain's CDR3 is CAIRDREEEKLFF. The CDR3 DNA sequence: TGTGCCATCAGGGACAGGGAAGAAGAAAAACTGTTTTTT.

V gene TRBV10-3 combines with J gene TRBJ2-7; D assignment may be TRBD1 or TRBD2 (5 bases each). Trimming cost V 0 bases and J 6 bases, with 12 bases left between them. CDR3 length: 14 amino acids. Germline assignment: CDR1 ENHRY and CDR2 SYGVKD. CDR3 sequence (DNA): TGTGCCATCAGTGAGTCGGGACCGAGGGGCGAGCAGTACTTC. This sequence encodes CAISESGPRGEQYF.

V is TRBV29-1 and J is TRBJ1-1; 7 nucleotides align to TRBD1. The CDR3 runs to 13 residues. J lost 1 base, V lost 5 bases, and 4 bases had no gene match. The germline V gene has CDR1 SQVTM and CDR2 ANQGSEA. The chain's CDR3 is CSVHRGRNTEAFF. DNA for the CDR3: TGCAGCGTTCACAGGGGTCGGAACACTGAAGCTTTCTTT.

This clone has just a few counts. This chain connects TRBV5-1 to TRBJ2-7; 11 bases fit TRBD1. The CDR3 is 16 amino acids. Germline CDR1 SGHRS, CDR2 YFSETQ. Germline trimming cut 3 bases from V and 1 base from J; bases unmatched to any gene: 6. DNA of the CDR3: TGCGCCAGCAGCTCAGGACAGGGGGCCGTTTCCTACGAGCAGTACTTC. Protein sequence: CASSSGQGAVSYEQYF.

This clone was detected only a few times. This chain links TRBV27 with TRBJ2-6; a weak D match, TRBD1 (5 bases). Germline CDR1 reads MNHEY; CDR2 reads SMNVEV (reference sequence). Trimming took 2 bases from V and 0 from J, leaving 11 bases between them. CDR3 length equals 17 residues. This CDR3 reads CASSLEQVPSGANVLTF. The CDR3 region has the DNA TGTGCCAGCAGTTTAGAACAGGTTCCCTCTGGGGCCAACGTCCTGACTTTC.

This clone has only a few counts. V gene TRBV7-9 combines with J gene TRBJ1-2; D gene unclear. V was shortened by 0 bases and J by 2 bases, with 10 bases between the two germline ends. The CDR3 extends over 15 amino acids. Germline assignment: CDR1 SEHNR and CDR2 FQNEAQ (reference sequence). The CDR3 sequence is CASSLAKMGNYGYTF. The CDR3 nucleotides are TGTGCCAGCAGCTTAGCAAAGATGGGGAACTATGGCTACACCTTC.